This record looks at one TCR beta chain sequence and its context. The data belong to a study of OX40 agonist ivuxolimab in advanced cancers. V was shortened by 6 bases and J by 4 bases, with 24 bases between the two germline ends. From germline, CDR1 is SSHAT and CDR2 FNYEAQ (reference sequence). The CDR3 spans 17 residues. Sequencing was performed with immunoSEQ multiplex PCR; in TCRdb, only in-frame clones are kept and a portion is missing. Among approximately 64,000 clones, 75% to 90% were seen once, and the ten largest hold 2.8%. The sample consisted of CD4+ or CD8+ T cells sorted from blood, taken in a trial of the OX40 agonist ivuxolimab. This TCR was recovered from an adult with an advanced solid tumor such as melanoma, head and neck, liver or kidney cancer. This chain uses TRBV7-7 with TRBJ2-5, with D possibly matching TRBD1 (7 bases). The CDR3 DNA sequence: TGTGCCAGCAGTCCACAGGGGTCGGGCCGGGGGAGAGAGACCCAGTACTTC. Encoded protein: CASSPQGSGRGRETQYF.